This T cell receptor beta chain was captured in a study of T cell repertoires in cytomegalovirus infection. This clonotype was observed many times. Antigen specificity is unknown. Study-wide points: Pooled public TCR beta family frequency picked out CMV carriers with the relevant HLA.

This CDR3 has 18 amino acids. Per germline, CDR1 SGHTA and CDR2 FQGTGA. Trimming at V came to 0 bases and at J to 2 bases, leaving 8 bases not matched to a gene. Using its own MiXCR run on the reads, TCRdb lists one record per CDR3 protein. Among approximately 500,000 distinct CDR3 sequences listed, about 11% were seen once. The sequencing sample was made of PBMCs. The source of this sequence is a human donor in good health (CMV status not recorded). Some clones in this sample may be carry-over from other donors' samples. This chain links TRBV7-3 with TRBJ2-5, with TRBD2 identical over 11 bases. CDR3 DNA: TGTGCCAGCAGCTTAACGAGGCTAGCGGGGGGAGTACAAGAGACCCAGTACTTC. It is translated as CASSLTRLAGGVQETQYF.